This T cell receptor beta chain was recovered during a study of blood T cell repertoires in COVID-19. At the level of the study: The samples span acute and convalescent COVID-19 from the United States, Italy and Spain.

The age range of participants was about 18 to 89 years, with residence in around 22 US areas. Clinical history reported by participants formed the basis on which cohorts were assigned. This CDR3 is 15 amino acids long. The germline V gene encodes CDR1 SNHLY and CDR2 FYNNEI. Trimming took 6 bases from V and 6 from J, leaving 18 bases between them. Original processing methods: Amplifying reference gene primers gave estimates of nucleated cell counts. Clones were sequenced by immunoSEQ multiplex PCR, and TCRdb holds only the in-frame ones, with some missing. The V and J calls and clone size were taken over from that table, and D and trimming were inferred from the DNA. Here the sample spans 150,000 to 200,000 clones, around 90% being singletons.

This clonotype originated in a woman aged 30 to 39 who had recovered from COVID-19. The sequencing sample was made of PBMCs or T cells enriched from blood (not recorded which). The chain joins TRBV2 to TRBJ1-5, with no clear D. CDR3 DNA: TGTGCCAGCAGCGGCGGAAGTTCTCGGGGTCAGCCCCAGCATTTT. Translation: CASSGGSSRGQPQHF.